This TCR beta chain was captured in a study of spatial heterogeneity in lung cancer. Every individual TCR cDNA molecule carried its own unique molecular identifier, which allowed correction of PCR and sequencing errors. A single record per CDR3 protein comes from TCRdb applying MiXCR to the 5' RACE reads. Of about 42,000 distinct CDR3 sequences in the sample, approximately 7% were seen once. Time point noted: sample taken at primary tumor resection. Sequencing covered unsorted whole RNA taken from tumor, nontumor lung or frozen PBMC. Germline CDR1 is DFQATT and CDR2 is SNEGSKA (reference sequence). The germline V and J ends were trimmed by 4 bases and 2 bases, with 11 bases remaining between them. This CDR3 has 13 residues. The sample holds many counts of this clonotype.

This TCR was recovered from a female donor with early-stage non-small cell lung cancer. The chain is built from TRBV20-1 and TRBJ1-1; D is perhaps TRBD1 (5 bases). The sample consisted of PBMCs, taken at surgery. Here the CDR3 reads CSATRQINTEAFF. CDR3 sequence (DNA): TGCAGTGCTACCCGACAGATTAACACTGAAGCTTTCTTT.